Here is one TCR beta chain with its context. These data originate in a study of blood T cell repertoires in COVID-19. Study summary: Both acute and convalescent COVID-19 samples were obtained from the United States, Italy and Spain.

Participants were aged roughly 18 to 89 years from 24 US areas. The method was immunoSEQ multiplex PCR; TCRdb's version includes in-frame clones alone and lacks a portion of them. The sample lists 290,000 or so clones; roughly nine tenths were seen once. CDR1 is SGHRS, CDR2 YFSETQ, per germline. The CDR3 runs to 14 residues. The V and J ends lost 2 bases and 0 bases respectively, with 8 bases between them. This clonotype originated in a woman aged 18-29 years who had recovered from COVID-19. J is TRBJ1-1 and V is TRBV5-1, with D unresolved. The sequenced sample consisted of PBMCs or T cells enriched from blood (not recorded which). In DNA form, the CDR3 reads TGCGCCAGCAGCTTAGAGTTCATGAACACTGAAGCTTTCTTT. It specifies CASSLEFMNTEAFF.